This T cell receptor delta chain was identified during a study of gamma-delta T cells after stem cell transplantation (dated by TCRdb to the mid-2010s). Library prep was done by RT-PCR. For sequencing, an Illumina MiSeq was employed. TCRdb called clones from the public reads with CATT, and repeated DNA sequences were later combined into one row. In this sample the table shows about 7,800 delta-chain clones, roughly 15% of which occur a single time. In total, the top ten clones hold under 7% of the sample. Taking its sample share into account, this clone is medium-sized (0.01 to 0.1%). The antigen it binds to is not known. Qualities for individual bases were not recorded, and no much larger clone is one base off. Deletion took 3 bases off V and 0 bases off J, with a span of 17 bases between the germline ends. CDR1 GEAIGNYY and CDR2 EKD were looked up in the germline V gene. There are 19 amino acids in the CDR3, from cysteine to phenylalanine inclusive. Kept here is only the CDR3 DNA, which spans 57 bases and is read in frame from base 1.

Source material: gamma-delta T cells. The TCR sequence derives from a human donor. It is not recorded whose cells these are; they may come from a transplant donor. This sequence uses TRDV2 and TRDJ3; no confident D gene assignment can be made. The CDR3 reads as follows: CACDSVIPTSSWDTRQMFF. The sequence in DNA is TGTGCCTGTGACTCGGTAATACCCACGAGCTCCTGGGACACCCGACAGATGTTTTTC.